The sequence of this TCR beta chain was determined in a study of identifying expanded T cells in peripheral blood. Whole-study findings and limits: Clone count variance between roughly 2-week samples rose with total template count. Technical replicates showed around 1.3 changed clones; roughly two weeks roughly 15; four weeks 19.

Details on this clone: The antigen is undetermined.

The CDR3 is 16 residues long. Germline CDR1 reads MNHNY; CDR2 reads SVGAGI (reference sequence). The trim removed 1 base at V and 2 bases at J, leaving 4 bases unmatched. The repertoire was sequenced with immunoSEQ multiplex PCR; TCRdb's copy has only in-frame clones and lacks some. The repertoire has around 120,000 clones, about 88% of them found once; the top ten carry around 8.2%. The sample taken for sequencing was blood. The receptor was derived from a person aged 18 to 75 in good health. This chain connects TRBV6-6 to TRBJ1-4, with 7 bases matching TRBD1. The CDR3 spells CASSYYRGVTNEKLFF. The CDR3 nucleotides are TGTGCCAGCAGTTACTACAGGGGTGTGACTAATGAAAAACTGTTTTTT.